Each of the 18 T cell receptor beta chains below was sequenced from the same sample in a study of shared clonotypes between healthy human individuals. The repertoire was sequenced with immunoSEQ multiplex PCR; TCRdb's copy has only in-frame clones and lacks some. Of about 2 million clones listed, about 95% are singletons. Sequencing input: naive CD4+ T cells sorted from blood. Subset noted: CD45RA+ positively selected. The receptors were sampled from a man aged 18 to 29 in good health.

The V and J genes are TRBV4-2 and TRBJ2-5; 8 bases align to TRBD2. After removal of 0 bases from V and 2 bases from J, the junction contained 5 bases not matched to a gene. The germline V gene encodes CDR1 LGHNA and CDR2 YNFKEQ. The CDR3 is 16 amino acids. The CDR3 loop is CASSQDGSGTQETQYF. The CDR3 DNA reads as TGTGCCAGCAGCCAAGATGGTAGCGGGACGCAAGAGACCCAGTACTTC.

This chain joins TRBV6-5 and TRBJ1-1; D not resolved. This CDR3 comprises 11 residues. Germline lookup yields CDR1 MNHEY and CDR2 SVGAGI. V lost 5 bases and J 9 bases, leaving 10 bases between the germline ends. The CDR3 coding sequence is TGTGCCAGCAGTCCGGGGTCTAAAGCTTTCTTT. Protein sequence: CASSPGSKAFF.

V is TRBV30 and J is TRBJ2-3; TRBD2 matches 10 bases. CDR1 is GTSNPN, CDR2 SVGIG, per germline (reference sequence). The CDR3 has 16 residues. Trimming took 2 bases from V and 2 from J; bases not matched to a gene: 7. The CDR3 loop reads CAWSTGLADFTDTQYF. Written as DNA, the CDR3 is TGTGCCTGGAGTACTGGACTAGCGGATTTCACAGATACGCAGTATTTT.

The V call is TRBV10-1, the J call TRBJ1-2, with TRBD1 identical over 7 bases. Germline V lookup: CDR1 WNHNN, CDR2 SYGVQD (reference sequence). The CDR3 consists of 13 residues. Trimming took 6 bases from V and 7 from J; bases not matched to a gene: 8. CDR3 sequence reads: CASSSTGTGGYTF. In DNA, the CDR3 is TGCGCCAGCAGCTCGACAGGGACTGGTGGCTACACCTTC.

This clone was observed once. The rearrangement joins TRBV5-5 to TRBJ2-5; 7 nucleotides align to TRBD2. Looked up from germline, CDR1 is SGHKS and CDR2 is YYEKEE (reference sequence). Unmatched junction bases numbered 6, after V lost 4 bases and J lost 3 bases. The length of the CDR3 is 14 residues. The CDR3 bases are TGTGCCAGCAGCGCAGGACTAGTAGAAGAGACCCAGTACTTC. Translated: CASSAGLVEETQYF.

The chain is built from TRBV5-1 and TRBJ2-3, with D possibly matching TRBD1 (5 bases). Germline lookup yields CDR1 SGHRS and CDR2 YFSETQ. The CDR3 contains 15 residues. V lost 4 bases and J lost 0, with 12 bases in between. In nucleotides, the CDR3 is TGCGCCAGCAGCCCAGACAGCTATAGCACAGATACGCAGTATTTT. This sequence encodes CASSPDSYSTDTQYF.

The chain joins TRBV7-9 to TRBJ1-6; a possible D gene is TRBD1 (5 bases). From germline, CDR1 is SEHNR and CDR2 FQNEAQ (reference sequence). Trimming left V 5 bases short and J 6 bases short, with 14 bases between. CDR3 length: 15 amino acids. For the CDR3, the DNA is TGTGCCAGCAGCATCGGGACTCAGGGTAATTCACCCCTCCACTTT. Translation gives CASSIGTQGNSPLHF.

J is TRBJ2-6 and V is TRBV5-4, with 8 bases lining up with TRBD2. CDR3 length: 16 residues. V shed 5 bases, J shed 2 bases, and the junction held 6 bases outside the gene matches. The germline gives CDR1 SGHNT, CDR2 YYREEE (reference sequence). CDR3 residues: CASRSGGPTGANVLTF. The CDR3 region has the DNA TGTGCCAGCAGGTCGGGGGGGCCCACTGGGGCCAACGTCCTGACTTTC. The full variable domain, its missing parts supplied by reference TRBV5-4 and TRBJ2-6, is ETGVTQSPTHLIKTRGQQVTLRCSSQSGHNTVSWYQQALGQGPQFIFQYYREEENGRGNFPPRFSGLQFPNYSSELNVNALELDDSALYLCASRSGGPTGANVLTFGAGSRLTVL.

CDR3 amino acids: CANSRSTEAFF. CDR3 bases: TGTGCCAACTCCAGGAGCACTGAAGCTTTCTTT. The V gene is TRBV5-8, the J gene TRBJ1-1, with unresolved D. The CDR3 is 11 amino acids. The V and J ends lost 9 bases and 4 bases respectively, with 10 bases between them. Germline loops: CDR1 SGHTS, CDR2 YDEGEE.

The rearrangement uses TRBV19 and TRBJ2-2, with TRBD1 matching over 8 bases. After removal of 7 bases from V and 5 bases from J, the junction contained 9 bases not matched to a gene. Per the germline V gene, CDR1 is LNHDA and CDR2 is SQIVND (reference sequence). The CDR3 totals 15 residues. The CDR3 region is CASTETGVGTGELFF. CDR3 sequence (DNA): TGTGCCAGTACCGAGACAGGGGTGGGGACCGGGGAGCTGTTTTTT. The full variable domain, rest sourced from reference TRBV19 and TRBJ2-2, is DGGITQSPKYLFRKEGQNVTLSCEQNLNHDAMYWYRQDPGQGLRLIYYSQIVNDFQKGDIAEGYSVSREKKESFPLTVTSAQKNPTAFYLCASTETGVGTGELFFGEGSRLTVL.

The chain uses TRBV27 and TRBJ2-2; 10 nucleotides agree with TRBD1. CDR1 and CDR2 from the germline V gene are MNHEY and SMNVEV (reference sequence). This CDR3 is 15 amino acids long. With V trimmed by 5 bases and J by 5 bases, 5 bases remained unmatched. The CDR3 nucleotides are TGTGCCAGCAGTGAACCGGGACAGGGGACCGGGGAGCTGTTTTTT. This codes for CASSEPGQGTGELFF.

This chain connects TRBV5-1 to TRBJ1-2, with TRBD1 matching over 7 bases. Unmatched junction bases numbered 11, after V lost 5 bases and J lost 4 bases. The CDR3 runs 15 residues. From germline, CDR1 is SGHRS and CDR2 YFSETQ. The CDR3 region has the DNA TGCGCCAGCAGGGATCCAAAGGCAGGGGGCTATGGCTACACCTTC. Translating it yields CASRDPKAGGYGYTF.

In nucleotides, the CDR3 is TGTGCCAGCAGTCCAGACAGAATAATGAACACTGAAGCTTTCTTT. It encodes CASSPDRIMNTEAFF. The rearrangement uses TRBV27 and TRBJ1-1; maybe TRBD1 (5 bases). There are 15 residues in the CDR3. The germline gives CDR1 MNHEY, CDR2 SMNVEV (reference sequence). V was shortened by 5 bases and J by 0 bases, with 13 bases between the two germline ends.

Regarding this clone: A junction boundary mismatches the germline segment, possibly from a read error. The rearrangement joins TRBV7-7 to TRBJ2-7; the D is unclear. The V gene's germline CDR1 is SSHAT and CDR2 FNYEAQ (reference sequence). The CDR3 is 15 residues long. The CDR3 loop is CASSFPLSSPYEQYF. The CDR3, as DNA: TGTGCTAGCAGCTTCCCGTTAAGCAGCCCCTACGAGCAGTACTTC. Together with reference TRBV7-7 and TRBJ2-7, the CDR3 gives the full variable domain: GAGVSQSPRYKVTKRGQDVTLRCDPISSHATLYWYQQALGQGPEFLTYFNYEAQPDKSGLPSDRFSAERPEGSISTLTIQRTEQRDSAMYRCASSFPLSSPYEQYFGPGTRLTVT.

This rearrangement joins TRBV5-8 to TRBJ1-4, with D possibly matching TRBD1 (6 bases). Germline V lookup: CDR1 SGHTS, CDR2 YDEGEE. The CDR3 has 13 residues. The V end was cut by 10 bases, the J end by 8 bases, with 18 bases between. The CDR3 coding sequence is TGTGCCTCCAGGGGCCCCGTCGAGGAAAAACTGTTTTTT. This translates into CASRGPVEEKLFF.

The chain employs TRBV2 and TRBJ2-7, with a tentative D call TRBD1 (5 bases). Germline CDR1 SNHLY, CDR2 FYNNEI. V lost 3 bases, J lost 5 bases, and 11 bases lay in between. There are 13 residues in the CDR3. The CDR3 here is CASSDSRDHEQYF. The CDR3 coding sequence is TGTGCCAGCAGTGACTCCAGGGATCACGAGCAGTACTTC.

This sequence joins TRBV23-1 and TRBJ2-1, with 11 bases that match TRBD1. TRBV23-1 belongs to the ORF category, with a function that is uncertain. Germline trimming cut 4 bases from V and 3 bases from J; bases unmatched to any gene: 5. The CDR3 has 16 residues. The CDR3 region is CASSLRTGGDYNEQFF. The CDR3 DNA reads as TGCGCCAGCAGTCTTCGGACAGGGGGCGACTACAATGAGCAGTTCTTC.

This chain joins TRBV19 and TRBJ2-2, with D perhaps TRBD1 (6 bases). This CDR3 has 17 amino acids. The germline gives CDR1 LNHDA, CDR2 SQIVND (reference sequence). V was pared by 4 bases and J by 3 bases, with 18 bases between. The CDR3 coding sequence is TGTGCCAGTAGTAAATCCGGGACAACAATTTACACCGGGGAGCTGTTTTTT. Translating gives CASSKSGTTIYTGELFF.